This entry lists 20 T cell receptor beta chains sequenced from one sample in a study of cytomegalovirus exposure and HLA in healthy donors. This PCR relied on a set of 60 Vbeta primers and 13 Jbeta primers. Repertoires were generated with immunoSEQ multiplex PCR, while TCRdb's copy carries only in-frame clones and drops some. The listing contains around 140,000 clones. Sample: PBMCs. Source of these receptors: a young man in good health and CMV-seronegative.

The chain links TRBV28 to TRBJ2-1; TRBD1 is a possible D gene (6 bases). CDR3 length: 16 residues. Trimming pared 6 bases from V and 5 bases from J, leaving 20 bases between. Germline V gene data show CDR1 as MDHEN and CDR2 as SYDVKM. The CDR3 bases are TGTGCCAGCAGACCCATGGGGGCATCCTTCCACAATGAGCAGTTCTTC. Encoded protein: CASRPMGASFHNEQFF.

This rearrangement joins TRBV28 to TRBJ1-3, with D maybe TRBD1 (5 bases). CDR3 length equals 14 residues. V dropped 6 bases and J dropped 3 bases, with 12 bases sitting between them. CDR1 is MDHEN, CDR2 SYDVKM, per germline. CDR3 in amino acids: CASRGGGVGNTIYF. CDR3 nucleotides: TGTGCCAGCAGGGGGGGAGGGGTTGGAAACACCATATATTTT. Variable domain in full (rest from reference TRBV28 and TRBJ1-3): DVKVTQSSRYLVKRTGEKVFLECVQDMDHENMFWYRQDPGLGLRLIYFSYDVKMKEKGDIPEGYSVSREKKERFSLILESASTNQTSMYLCASRGGGVGNTIYFGEGSWLTVV.

The CDR3 sequence is CATGQGTETQYF. The CDR3 DNA reads TGTGCCACGGGGCAGGGGACGGAGACCCAGTACTTC. The chain combines TRBV6-5 with TRBJ2-5, with a possible D match to TRBD1 (6 bases). This CDR3 region has 12 residues. Trimming removed 10 bases from V and 5 bases from J, with 14 bases in between. In germline, CDR1 is MNHEY, CDR2 SVGAGI.

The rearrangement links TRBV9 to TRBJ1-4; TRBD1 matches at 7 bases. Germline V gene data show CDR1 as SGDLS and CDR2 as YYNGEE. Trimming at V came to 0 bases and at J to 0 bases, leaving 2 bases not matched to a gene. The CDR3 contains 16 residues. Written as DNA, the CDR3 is TGTGCCAGCAGCGTAGGGACAGGCTCAACTAATGAAAAACTGTTTTTT. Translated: CASSVGTGSTNEKLFF.

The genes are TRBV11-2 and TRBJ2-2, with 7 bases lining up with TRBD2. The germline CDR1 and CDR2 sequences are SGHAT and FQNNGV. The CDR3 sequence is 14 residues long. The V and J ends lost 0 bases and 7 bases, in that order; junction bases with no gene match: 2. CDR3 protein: CASSLDRTSGELFF. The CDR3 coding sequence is TGTGCCAGCAGCTTAGACCGGACTAGCGGGGAGCTGTTTTTT.

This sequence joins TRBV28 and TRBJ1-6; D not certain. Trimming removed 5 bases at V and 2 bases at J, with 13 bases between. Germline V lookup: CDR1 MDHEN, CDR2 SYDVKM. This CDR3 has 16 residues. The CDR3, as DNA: TGTGCCAGCAGTAGCACAAGAAGCGCCTATAATTCACCCCTCCACTTT. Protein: CASSSTRSAYNSPLHF.

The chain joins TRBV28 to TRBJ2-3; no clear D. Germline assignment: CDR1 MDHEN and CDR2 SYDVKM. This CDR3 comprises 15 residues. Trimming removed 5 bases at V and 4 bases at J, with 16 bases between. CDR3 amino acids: CASSILSHSADTQYF. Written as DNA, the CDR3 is TGTGCCAGCAGTATACTCTCCCATTCGGCAGATACGCAGTATTTT.

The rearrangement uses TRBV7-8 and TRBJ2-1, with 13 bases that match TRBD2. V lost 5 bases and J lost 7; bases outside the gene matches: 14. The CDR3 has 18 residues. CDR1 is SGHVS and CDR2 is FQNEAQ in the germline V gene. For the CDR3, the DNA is TGTGCCAGCAGCGCCAGTCCCCTACTAGCGGGAGGGAGGAATGAGCAGTTCTTC. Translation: CASSASPLLAGGRNEQFF. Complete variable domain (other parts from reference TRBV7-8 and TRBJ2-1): GAGVSQSPRYKVAKRGQDVALRCDPISGHVSLFWYQQALGQGPEFLTYFQNEAQLDKSGLPSDRFFAERPEGSVSTLKIQRTQQEDSAVYLCASSASPLLAGGRNEQFFGPGTRLTVL.

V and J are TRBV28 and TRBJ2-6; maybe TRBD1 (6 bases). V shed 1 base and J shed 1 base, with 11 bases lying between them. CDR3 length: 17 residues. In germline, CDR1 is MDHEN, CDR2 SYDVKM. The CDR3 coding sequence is TGTGCCAGCAGTTTATCTCGGGGACAATCTGGGGCCAACGTCCTGACTTTC. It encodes CASSLSRGQSGANVLTF.

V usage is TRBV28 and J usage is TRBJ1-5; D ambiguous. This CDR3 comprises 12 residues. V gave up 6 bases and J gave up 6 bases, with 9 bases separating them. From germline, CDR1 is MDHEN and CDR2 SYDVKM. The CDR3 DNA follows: TGTGCCAGCAGAGTGTTCGGTCAGCCCCAGCATTTT. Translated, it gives CASRVFGQPQHF. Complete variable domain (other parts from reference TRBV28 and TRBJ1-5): DVKVTQSSRYLVKRTGEKVFLECVQDMDHENMFWYRQDPGLGLRLIYFSYDVKMKEKGDIPEGYSVSREKKERFSLILESASTNQTSMYLCASRVFGQPQHFGDGTRLSIL.

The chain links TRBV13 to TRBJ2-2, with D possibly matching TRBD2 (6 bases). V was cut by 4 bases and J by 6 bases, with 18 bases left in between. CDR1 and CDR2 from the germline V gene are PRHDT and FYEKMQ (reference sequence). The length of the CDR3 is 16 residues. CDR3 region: CASSWAGSGFAGELFF. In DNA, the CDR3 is TGTGCCAGCAGCTGGGCTGGGAGCGGGTTCGCCGGGGAGCTGTTTTTT.

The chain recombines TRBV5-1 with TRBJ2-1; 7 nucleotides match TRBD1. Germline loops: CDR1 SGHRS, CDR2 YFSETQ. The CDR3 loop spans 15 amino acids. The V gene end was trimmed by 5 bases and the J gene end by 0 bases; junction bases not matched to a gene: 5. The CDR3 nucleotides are TGCGCCAGCAGTTGGACAGGAGACTCCTACAATGAGCAGTTCTTC. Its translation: CASSWTGDSYNEQFF.

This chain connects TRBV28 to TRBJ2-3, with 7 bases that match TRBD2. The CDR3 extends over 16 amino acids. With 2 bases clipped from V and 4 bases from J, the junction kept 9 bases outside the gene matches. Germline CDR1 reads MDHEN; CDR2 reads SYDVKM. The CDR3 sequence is CASSLPGLAASDTQYF. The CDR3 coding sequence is TGTGCCAGCAGTTTACCCGGGCTAGCGGCATCAGATACGCAGTATTTT.

The CDR3 nucleotides read TGTGCCAGCCCGCCCCCGTTGGCGGGAGGGTACGAGCAGTACTTC. Translating gives CASPPPLAGGYEQYF. The chain combines TRBV5-5 with TRBJ2-7; TRBD2 matches at 9 bases. This CDR3 contains 15 residues. With 7 bases clipped from V and 4 bases from J, the junction kept 12 bases outside the gene matches. Germline loops: CDR1 SGHKS, CDR2 YYEKEE (reference sequence).

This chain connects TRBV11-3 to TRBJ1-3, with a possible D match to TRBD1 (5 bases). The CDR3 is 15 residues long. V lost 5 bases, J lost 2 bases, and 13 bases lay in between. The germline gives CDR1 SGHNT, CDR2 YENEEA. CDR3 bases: TGTGCCAGCAGCCTTTGGCCCAGGGCTGGAAACACCATATATTTT. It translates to CASSLWPRAGNTIYF.

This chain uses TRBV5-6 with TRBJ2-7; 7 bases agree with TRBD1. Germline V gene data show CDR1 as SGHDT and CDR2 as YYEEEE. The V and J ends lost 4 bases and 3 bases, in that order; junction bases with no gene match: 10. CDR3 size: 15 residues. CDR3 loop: CASSTGRQGVYEQYF. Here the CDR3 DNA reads TGTGCCAGCAGCACGGGTAGGCAGGGGGTCTACGAGCAGTACTTC.

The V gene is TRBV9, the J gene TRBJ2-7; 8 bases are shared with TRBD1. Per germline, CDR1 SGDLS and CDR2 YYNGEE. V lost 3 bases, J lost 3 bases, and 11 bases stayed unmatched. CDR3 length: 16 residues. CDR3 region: CASSATSQGTGYEQYF. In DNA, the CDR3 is TGTGCCAGCAGCGCAACCAGTCAGGGGACAGGCTACGAGCAGTACTTC.

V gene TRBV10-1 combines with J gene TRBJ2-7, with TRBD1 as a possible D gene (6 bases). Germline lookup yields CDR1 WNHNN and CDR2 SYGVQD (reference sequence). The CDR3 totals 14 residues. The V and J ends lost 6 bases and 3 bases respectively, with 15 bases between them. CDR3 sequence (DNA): TGCGCCAGCAGCCTTACCGGGACACACTACGAGCAGTACTTC. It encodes CASSLTGTHYEQYF.

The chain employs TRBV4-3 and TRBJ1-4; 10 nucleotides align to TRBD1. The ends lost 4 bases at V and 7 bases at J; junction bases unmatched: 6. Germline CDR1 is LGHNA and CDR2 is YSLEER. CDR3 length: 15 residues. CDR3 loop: CASSLEGQGFEKLFF. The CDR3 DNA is TGCGCCAGCAGCCTAGAGGGACAGGGGTTTGAAAAACTGTTTTTT.

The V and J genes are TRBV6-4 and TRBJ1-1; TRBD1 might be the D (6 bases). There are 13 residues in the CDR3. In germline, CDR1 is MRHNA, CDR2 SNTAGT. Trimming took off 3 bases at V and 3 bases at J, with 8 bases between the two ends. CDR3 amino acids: CASSDRQDTEAFF. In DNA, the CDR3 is TGTGCCAGCAGTGATAGACAGGACACTGAAGCTTTCTTT.